The TCR beta chain described here comes from a study of blood T cells in healthy people across ages. General observations from the study: It was held that the diversity estimates obtained from one million T cells were underestimates. Both naive CD4+ cell counts and diversity were greater in long-lived donors than in aged donors.

Through a sample-barcoded 5' primer and a J-beta primer mix, a second PCR was run for about 6 to 11 cycles. From each sample, at least 3 million paired-end reads containing CDR3 were obtained. TCRdb processed the 5' RACE reads anew with MiXCR; each CDR3 protein has one entry. This table has 1.2 million to 1.5 million distinct CDR3 sequences, approximately 40% appearing once. CDR1 is MNHNS and CDR2 is SASEGT in the germline V gene. The CDR3 contains 15 residues. Trimming cost V 0 bases and J 2 bases, with 8 bases left between them. On this clonotype: The target antigen is unknown.

The sequenced sample was blood. This TCR derives from a woman aged 18-30 years in good health. The chain is built from TRBV6-1 and TRBJ1-5; D gene uncertain. CDR3 protein: CASSEALRGNQPQHF. For the CDR3, the DNA is TGTGCCAGCAGTGAAGCCCTCCGGGGCAATCAGCCCCAGCATTTT.